The clone carrying this T cell receptor (beta chain) was detected ten times or more. Antigen unknown. The TCR beta CDR3 regions underwent amplification using RNA transcripts as the source. An initial round of RT-PCR targeting the TCR CDR3 relied on the HTBI primer set. Using its own MiXCR run on the multiplex PCR reads, TCRdb lists one record per CDR3 protein. Of 350,000 or so distinct CDR3 sequences in the sample, 21% were seen once. This sample was included in a study of T cells in Graves' hyperthyroidism and ophthalmopathy. Each 10 ml fresh peripheral blood draw supplied the PBMCs. Study conclusions and caveats: Blood held most thyroid clonotypes expanded above 0.001 frequency.

Germline V gives CDR1 WSHSY, CDR2 SAAADI. The V segment lost 8 bases and the J segment 5 bases; nucleotides outside the gene matches: 13. The CDR3 runs to 16 residues. The sequencing input was blood. The gene calls are TRBV10-2 and TRBJ1-1; 11 bases are shared with TRBD1. The sequence was obtained from a woman aged 50 to 65 with Graves' hyperthyroidism. The CDR3 loop reads CASGQGQGALRTEAFF. The CDR3 nucleotides are TGCGCCAGCGGCCAAGGACAGGGGGCTTTGAGGACTGAAGCTTTCTTT.